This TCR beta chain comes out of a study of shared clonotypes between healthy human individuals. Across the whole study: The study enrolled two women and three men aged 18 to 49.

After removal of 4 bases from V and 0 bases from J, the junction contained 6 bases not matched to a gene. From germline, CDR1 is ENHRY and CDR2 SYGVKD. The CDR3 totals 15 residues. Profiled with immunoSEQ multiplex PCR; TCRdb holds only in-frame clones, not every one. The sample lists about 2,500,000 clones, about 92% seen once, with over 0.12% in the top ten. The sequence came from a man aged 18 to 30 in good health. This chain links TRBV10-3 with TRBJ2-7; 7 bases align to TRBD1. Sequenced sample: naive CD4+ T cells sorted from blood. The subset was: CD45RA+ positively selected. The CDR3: CAISGGTVSSYEQYF. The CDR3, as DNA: TGTGCCATCAGTGGAGGGACAGTCAGCTCCTACGAGCAGTACTTC.